The source of this TCR beta chain is a study of CD4 T cells in relation to SARS-CoV-2 and coronaviruses. Study-wide context: After roughly ten days of antigen culture, PBMC TCR beta CDR3s were sequenced. Controls used an HIV-1 Nef peptide pool or no peptide. General study points: Each donor contributed either pre-pandemic or post-infection samples, not both.

Before the COVID-19 pandemic, during about 2011-2018, CD4+ T cells were taken from unexposed donors. Isolation of CD4+ T cells took place after about 9 days in culture. Testing used SARS-CoV-2 S/N and four cold-coronavirus spikes on unexposed-donor CD4+ T cells, cells permitting. Some clones are missing from TCRdb's copy, which holds only in-frame ones; the method was immunoSEQ multiplex PCR. The sample consists of roughly 17,000 clones, roughly 77% of them appearing once. Concerning this clone itself: Antigen unknown.

The CDR3 sequence is 17 residues long. Germline V gives CDR1 MNHEY, CDR2 SMNVEV (reference sequence). V trimming: 5 bases; J trimming: 1 base; junction bases outside the gene matches: 11. This receptor was identified in a human donor in good health. The chain links TRBV27 to TRBJ2-7; TRBD1 aligns across 10 bases. The sample taken for sequencing was CD4+ T cells from PBMCs, cultured in vitro. CDR3 coding DNA: TGTGCCAGCAGTATCGACAGGGGGCGCGGGAAATCCTACGAGCAGTACTTC. Residues: CASSIDRGRGKSYEQYF.